The 8 T cell receptor beta chains below were found in one sample sequenced in a study of a mutant IDH1 vaccine in newly diagnosed glioma. The protocol was immunoSEQ multiplex PCR, while the TCRdb copy is restricted to in-frame clones and leaves out a portion. The data contain around 50,000 clones, roughly 88% of them singletons. The time point denotes: baseline, week 1 (first vaccination visit). Treatment described: pre-vaccination baseline after standard-of-care therapy. The sample consisted of PBMCs, taken from a glioma patient treated with radiotherapy, temozolomide or both. These receptors were collected from a man in his forties or fifties with glioma.

The chain carries TRBV7-6 and TRBJ2-7; 8 nucleotides align to TRBD2. The CDR3 is 15 residues long. Germline assignment: CDR1 SGHVS and CDR2 FNYEAQ. The V and J ends lost 5 bases and 2 bases, in that order; junction bases with no gene match: 8. CDR3 in DNA: TGTGCCAGCAGCCGCGGAAGCGGGGGTACCTACGAGCAGTACTTC. It specifies CASSRGSGGTYEQYF.

This clone was observed a few times. CDR3 sequence: CASSLFAGGASGYTF. CDR3 bases: TGTGCCAGCAGTTTATTCGCGGGGGGCGCATCTGGCTACACCTTC. V usage is TRBV27 and J usage is TRBJ1-2, with D possibly matching TRBD1 (6 bases). CDR3 size: 15 residues. V was clipped by 1 base and J by 7 bases, with 16 bases between them. Germline CDR1 reads MNHEY; CDR2 reads SMNVEV (reference sequence).

Only one count was recorded for this clone. The V and J genes are TRBV5-3 and TRBJ2-5; the match to TRBD1 covers 9 bases. TRBV5-3 counts as an open reading frame of uncertain function. The J segment lost 3 bases and the V segment lost 0 bases, leaving 6 bases of the junction unmatched. This CDR3 region has 16 residues. The CDR3 loop is CARSLGETGGKETQYF. Here the CDR3 DNA reads TGTGCCAGAAGCTTGGGGGAGACAGGGGGAAAAGAGACCCAGTACTTC.

This clone has more than one count but fewer than ten. The chain recombines TRBV18 with TRBJ1-5, with a weak D call TRBD1 (6 bases). Trimming pared 4 bases from V and 3 bases from J, leaving 10 bases between. Germline values: CDR1 KGHSH, CDR2 LQKENI. The CDR3 sequence is 14 residues long. The CDR3: CASSQGDLNQPQHF. The CDR3 DNA reads TGTGCCAGCTCACAGGGGGACCTCAATCAGCCCCAGCATTTT.

The sample holds a few counts of this clone. The chain recombines TRBV10-3 with TRBJ2-1; perhaps TRBD2 as D (7 bases). Trimming shortened V by 3 bases and J by 5 bases, and 23 bases separated the two germline ends. Germline V CDR1 and CDR2: ENHRY, SYGVKD. This CDR3 has 18 residues. CDR3 amino acids: CAISESGRGRAVNNEQFF. CDR3 coding DNA: TGTGCCATCAGTGAATCAGGGAGGGGGAGGGCCGTAAACAATGAGCAGTTCTTC.

The V and J genes are TRBV4-3 and TRBJ2-2, with unresolved D. Trimming shortened V by 0 bases and J by 4 bases, and 9 bases separated the two germline ends. Germline V CDR1 and CDR2: LGHNA, YSLEER. This CDR3 region has 15 residues. CDR3 residues: CASSQDPVFTGELFF. CDR3 DNA: TGCGCCAGCAGCCAAGACCCGGTGTTCACCGGGGAGCTGTTTTTT.

J is TRBJ1-2 and V is TRBV7-2; D gene uncertain. CDR1 SGHTA and CDR2 FQGNSA come from the germline V gene. This CDR3 region has 13 residues. The V end lost 5 bases, the J end lost 0 bases, and 7 bases lay between the germline ends. The CDR3 sequence: CASSLLTNYGYTF. CDR3 DNA: TGTGCCAGCAGCCTCTTAACTAACTATGGCTACACCTTC.

The rearrangement joins TRBV4-2 to TRBJ2-7; D perhaps matches TRBD2 (7 bases). The germline V gene encodes CDR1 LGHNA and CDR2 YNFKEQ. CDR3 length: 21 residues. The V end lost 0 bases, the J end lost 1 base, and 28 bases lay between the germline ends. The CDR3 nucleotides read TGTGCCAGCAGCCAAGACCCCGGATCGGGGGGCGGCGCGGGAGTTTCCTACGAGCAGTACTTC. Its translation is CASSQDPGSGGGAGVSYEQYF.